This T cell receptor (beta chain) was recovered during a study of T cells in Graves' hyperthyroidism and ophthalmopathy. TCR beta CDR3 regions were amplified from RNA. HTBI primers were used for first-round RT-PCR of the TCR CDR3. One entry per CDR3 protein results from TCRdb running MiXCR on the multiplex PCR reads. This table holds some 300,000 distinct CDR3 sequences, roughly a fifth found once. This CDR3 contains 18 residues. CDR1 and CDR2 from the germline V gene are MDHEN and SYDVKM. V lost 2 bases and J lost 3; bases outside the gene matches: 16. Regarding the study as a whole: Blood also carried most thyroid clonotypes expanded above 0.001.

This clonotype has at least ten counts. Its antigen is still unknown. Diagnostic assessment was based on clinical symptoms, serum thyroxine and TRAb, thyroid ultrasound and orbital computed tomography. PBMCs were collected from an approximately 10 ml volume of fresh peripheral blood. The receptor comes from a middle-aged man with Graves' ophthalmopathy. J is TRBJ2-7 and V is TRBV28; 7 bases are shared with TRBD2. Sequencing was performed on blood. CDR3 DNA sequence: TGTGCCAGCAGTTTAGGGAGTAGCGGGTCCCCGGGGTTCTACGAGCAGTACTTC. Residues: CASSLGSSGSPGFYEQYF. Using reference TRBV28 and TRBJ2-7 for the parts outside the CDR3, the full variable domain is DVKVTQSSRYLVKRTGEKVFLECVQDMDHENMFWYRQDPGLGLRLIYFSYDVKMKEKGDIPEGYSVSREKKERFSLILESASTNQTSMYLCASSLGSSGSPGFYEQYFGPGTRLTVT.